The 21 T cell receptor beta chains below were found in one sample sequenced in a study of blood T cell repertoires in COVID-19. The repertoire was sequenced with immunoSEQ multiplex PCR; TCRdb's copy has only in-frame clones and lacks some. The sample shows about 160,000 clones, roughly 84% of them seen only once. The specimen sequenced was peripheral blood. These receptor sequences come from a man aged 40-50 years with acute or convalescent COVID-19.

The CDR3 DNA sequence: TGTGCCAGCAGTTTTTTCACTAGCGGGGTAACAGATACGCAGTATTTT. Encoded protein: CASSFFTSGVTDTQYF. This chain uses TRBV5-6 with TRBJ2-3; 10 nucleotides align to TRBD2. V trimming: 5 bases; J trimming: 3 bases; junction bases outside the gene matches: 9. Per germline, CDR1 SGHDT and CDR2 YYEEEE. The CDR3 is made up of 16 amino acids.

The rearrangement links TRBV19 to TRBJ1-5; D ambiguous. The V gene lost 3 bases and the J gene lost 7 bases, with 19 bases spanning the gap. Per germline, CDR1 LNHDA and CDR2 SQIVND (reference sequence). CDR3 length equals 16 residues. CDR3 in amino acids: CASSILPQGGEQPQHF. The CDR3 region has the DNA TGTGCCAGTAGTATTTTGCCACAAGGCGGTGAGCAGCCCCAGCATTTT.

The chain has TRBV27 and TRBJ1-1, with a tentative D call TRBD1 (5 bases). The CDR3 consists of 13 residues. V was trimmed by 2 bases and J by 3 bases, leaving 7 bases between them. Germline CDR1 and CDR2: MNHEY and SMNVEV (reference sequence). In DNA form, the CDR3 reads TGTGCCAGCAGTTTACAGGGATACACTGAAGCTTTCTTT. It codes for CASSLQGYTEAFF.

The genes are TRBV6-2 or TRBV6-3 and TRBJ2-7; 7 bases map to TRBD1. The CDR3 sequence is 16 residues long. Germline loops: CDR1 MNHEY, CDR2 SVGEGT. Trimming took 3 bases from V and 5 from J; bases not matched to a gene: 13. In DNA, the CDR3 is TGTGCCAGCAGTTATTCAGGAAAAGGGGGCCGAAACGAGCAGTACTTC. Its protein is CASSYSGKGGRNEQYF.

V and J are TRBV5-8 and TRBJ2-2; 9 nucleotides agree with TRBD1. V shed 4 bases and J 3 bases; nucleotides not matched to a gene: 7. Per the germline V gene, CDR1 is SGHTS and CDR2 is YDEGEE. The CDR3 spans 16 residues. CDR3 nucleotides: TGTGCCAGCAGCCGCGCCGGGACAGGGTACACCGGGGAGCTGTTTTTT. This codes for CASSRAGTGYTGELFF.

V is TRBV12-3 or TRBV12-4 and J is TRBJ1-5, with D possibly matching TRBD1 (6 bases). The CDR3 totals 13 residues. V dropped 3 bases and J dropped 6 bases, with 9 bases sitting between them. CDR3 amino acids: CASSLGAPQPQHF. The CDR3 DNA reads TGTGCCAGCAGTTTGGGGGCGCCTCAGCCCCAGCATTTT.

This clone was seen a handful of times. The chain couples TRBV9 to TRBJ1-3; 7 bases fit TRBD1. Trimming at V came to 0 bases and at J to 4 bases, leaving 4 bases not matched to a gene. Germline V lookup: CDR1 SGDLS, CDR2 YYNGEE. The CDR3 is made up of 15 amino acids. The CDR3 DNA reads as TGTGCCAGCAGCGTAGAGGGGGCGTACGGAAACACCATATATTTT. Amino acids: CASSVEGAYGNTIYF.

This clone showed up just once. The chain joins TRBV7-2 to TRBJ2-1; D is possibly TRBD2 (5 bases). The V end was cut by 3 bases, the J end by 8 bases, with 14 bases between. The CDR3 runs to 14 residues. Germline V gives CDR1 SGHTA, CDR2 FQGNSA. Written as DNA, the CDR3 is TGTGCCAGCAGCTTGGAAAGAGAGGGCGATGAGCAGTTCTTC. Translated: CASSLEREGDEQFF.

This chain connects TRBV30 to TRBJ1-2; D perhaps matches TRBD1 (6 bases). This CDR3 contains 14 residues. With 2 bases removed from V and 4 bases from J, the gap between germline ends came to 14 bases. Germline loops: CDR1 GTSNPN, CDR2 SVGIG (reference sequence). CDR3 residues: CAWSLSGRGYGYTF. The CDR3 coding sequence is TGTGCCTGGAGTCTCTCCGGCAGGGGCTATGGCTACACCTTC.

In its sample, this clone was seen a few times. The chain joins TRBV5-1 to TRBJ2-3; D remains unclear. Germline-derived CDR1 and CDR2 are SGHRS and YFSETQ. V was clipped by 5 bases and J by 0 bases, with 4 bases between them. The CDR3 sequence is 12 residues long. The CDR3 DNA is TGCGCCAGCAGACACAGCACAGATACGCAGTATTTT. Amino acids: CASRHSTDTQYF.

The chain uses TRBV19 and TRBJ2-2, with 8 positions matching TRBD2. The CDR3 has 16 amino acids. Trimming removed 7 bases from V and 2 bases from J; junction bases left unmatched: 9. The V gene's germline CDR1 is LNHDA and CDR2 SQIVND (reference sequence). The CDR3 region has the DNA TGTGCCAGTAAAAAGCGGGGGATTTCAAACACCGGGGAGCTGTTTTTT. As protein: CASKKRGISNTGELFF.

This clone was recorded once. This chain connects TRBV5-6 to TRBJ2-5, with D tentatively TRBD1 (6 bases). With 1 base removed from V and 0 bases from J, the gap between germline ends came to 16 bases. There are 17 residues in the CDR3. CDR1 is SGHDT and CDR2 is YYEEEE in the germline V gene. The CDR3 DNA reads TGTGCCAGCAGCTTGTTAGTTGGGGACACCAACCAAGAGACCCAGTACTTC. Protein: CASSLLVGDTNQETQYF.

The V gene is TRBV7-9, the J gene TRBJ2-1, with D perhaps matching TRBD2 (6 bases). Per the germline V gene, CDR1 is SEHNR and CDR2 is FQNEAQ (reference sequence). The germline V and J ends were trimmed by 0 bases and 8 bases, with 11 bases remaining between them. The CDR3 totals 14 residues. CDR3 DNA sequence: TGTGCCAGCAGCTTAGCGGAGGGGCCGCATGAGCAGTTCTTC. Amino acid sequence: CASSLAEGPHEQFF. The whole variable domain, filled in from reference TRBV7-9 and TRBJ2-1, reads DTGVSQNPRHKITKRGQNVTFRCDPISEHNRLYWYRQTLGQGPEFLTYFQNEAQLEKSRLLSDRFSAERPKGSFSTLEIQRTEQGDSAMYLCASSLAEGPHEQFFGPGTRLTVL.

The chain recombines TRBV11-2 with TRBJ2-5; D is perhaps TRBD2 (6 bases). V was cut by 0 bases and J by 5 bases, with 16 bases left in between. This CDR3 is 16 amino acids long. The V gene's germline CDR1 is SGHAT and CDR2 FQNNGV. CDR3: CASSLDTGYGGETQYF. Here the CDR3 DNA reads TGTGCCAGCAGCTTAGATACGGGATACGGAGGGGAGACCCAGTACTTC.

The table lists this clone with a count of one. J is TRBJ1-6 and V is TRBV19; 10 nucleotides align to TRBD1. The CDR3 spans 14 residues. The ends lost 9 bases at V and 10 bases at J; junction bases unmatched: 9. The V gene's germline CDR1 is LNHDA and CDR2 SQIVND (reference sequence). CDR3 sequence reads: CASTSGQGESPLHF. As DNA, the CDR3 is TGTGCCAGCACCTCTGGACAGGGGGAATCACCCCTCCACTTT.

This clone was recorded a few times. The CDR3 bases are TGTGCCAGTAGCCACGGAAGGACAGGGGGGGATCAGCCCCAGCATTTT. Encoded protein: CASSHGRTGGDQPQHF. The chain carries TRBV19 and TRBJ1-5; 10 nucleotides align to TRBD1. In germline, CDR1 is LNHDA, CDR2 SQIVND (reference sequence). The CDR3 loop spans 16 amino acids. V was clipped by 6 bases and J by 5 bases; unmatched bases: 10.

This clone was counted once. The V call is TRBV28, the J call TRBJ2-3; D gene uncertain. Trimming took off 2 bases at V and 1 base at J, with 4 bases between the two ends. CDR1 MDHEN and CDR2 SYDVKM come from the germline V gene. The CDR3 is made up of 13 amino acids. CDR3 sequence (DNA): TGTGCCAGCAGTTTACAGGGCACAGATACGCAGTATTTT. The encoded protein is CASSLQGTDTQYF.

The chain carries TRBV3-1 (or the pseudogene TRBV3-2) and TRBJ2-5; TRBD2 matches at 10 bases. The CDR3 has 17 residues. Trimming took 1 base from V and 2 from J; bases not matched to a gene: 7. The germline V gene encodes CDR1 LGHDT and CDR2 YNNKEL (reference sequence). The CDR3 DNA sequence: TGTGCCAGCAGCCAAGCGTCCGGACTAGCGGCACAAGAGACCCAGTACTTC. Translation: CASSQASGLAAQETQYF.

The chain has TRBV5-1 and TRBJ1-6, with D possibly matching TRBD1 (5 bases). Germline values: CDR1 SGHRS, CDR2 YFSETQ. The CDR3 consists of 14 residues. Trimming shortened V by 3 bases and J by 7 bases, and 11 bases separated the two germline ends. The CDR3 protein is CASSSGLGNSPLHF. The CDR3, as DNA: TGCGCCAGCAGCTCGGGACTGGGAAATTCACCCCTCCACTTT.

The chain has TRBV9 and TRBJ1-1; D is unclear. Trimming took 0 bases from V and 0 from J, leaving 9 bases between them. The CDR3 has 15 residues. Germline V lookup: CDR1 SGDLS, CDR2 YYNGEE. The CDR3 region has the DNA TGTGCCAGCAGCGTAGAAGTGGCACTGAACACTGAAGCTTTCTTT. It codes for CASSVEVALNTEAFF.

V usage is TRBV28 and J usage is TRBJ1-3; D gene unclear. V lost 0 bases, J lost 3 bases, and 9 bases lay in between. Germline CDR1 is MDHEN and CDR2 is SYDVKM. The CDR3 has 15 amino acids. The CDR3 DNA is TGTGCCAGCAGTTTATGGGAGGAGAGTGGAAACACCATATATTTT. Translating it yields CASSLWEESGNTIYF.